This section outlines one T cell receptor (beta chain) sequence together with its context. Authors' processing steps: Amplification of reference gene primers provided the estimated nucleated cell counts. Repertoires were generated with immunoSEQ multiplex PCR, while TCRdb's copy carries only in-frame clones and drops some. The V and J calls and clone size come from that table; D and trimming were worked out from the DNA. The profile covers roughly 70,000 clones, with approximately 90% appearing a single time and around 4.2% taken by the ten largest. Per the germline V gene, CDR1 is LNHDA and CDR2 is SQIVND (reference sequence). The CDR3 runs 15 residues. V dropped 7 bases and J dropped 7; count of bases not matched to a gene: 15. The data stem from a study of blood T cell repertoires in COVID-19. On the study more broadly: The origin of the acute and convalescent COVID-19 samples was the United States, Italy and Spain. The analysed material was cDNA or gDNA that came from T cells, B-cell-depleted T cells, or PBMCs.

The clonotype originates from a man between 65 and 85 years old with active COVID-19. The chain carries TRBV19 and TRBJ1-1; 7 nucleotides match TRBD1. The sample was peripheral blood. Written as DNA, the CDR3 is TGTGCCAGTAATATTAGGTCGGGGGCAGGGGGTGAAGCTTTCTTT. Its translation: CASNIRSGAGGEAFF.